The present T cell receptor beta chain was sequenced within a study of T cell responses to AZD1222 COVID-19 vaccine. The data were produced by immunoSEQ multiplex PCR, yet TCRdb's version contains in-frame clones alone and is incomplete. The data contain about 130,000 clones, 75% to 85% of them seen just once; the ten biggest clones take up approximately 8%. Study-wide findings and caveats: Females outnumbered males among donors, who were mostly white British; clonal diversity was possibly underestimated. Repertoire sampling happened only post peak T cell response. Recipients of two AZD1222 doses showed rising Spike-specific TCR breadth and depth.

As regards this clone: What it binds is not known.

This sequence originates from an adult who received the MenACWY meningococcal vaccine as a control. The specimen was peripheral blood, collected 28 days after the second dose of the MenACWY control vaccine.

The CDR3 sequence is CASGTSGAHRGELFF. The CDR3 coding sequence is TGTGCCAGCGGCACTAGCGGGGCTCATAGGGGGGAGCTGTTTTTT. The chain is built from TRBV7-3 and TRBJ2-2; TRBD2 aligns across 10 bases. The germline CDR1 and CDR2 sequences are SGHTA and FQGTGA. The length of the CDR3 is 15 residues. Unmatched junction bases numbered 11, after V lost 8 bases and J lost 8 bases.